This TCR beta chain appears in the sequencing data of a study of blood T cell repertoires in COVID-19. Across the study: Samples representing acute and convalescent COVID-19 were sourced from the United States, Italy and Spain. T cells, B-cell-depleted T cells, or PBMCs provided the cDNA or gDNA that served as material.

In the original analysis: For nucleated cells, counts were estimated from reference gene primer amplification. Sequencing used immunoSEQ multiplex PCR; TCRdb keeps in-frame clones, though not all of them. That table furnishes V, J and clone size, whereas the DNA furnished D and trimming. This sample yields 18,000 or so clones, of which roughly 80% are seen a single time; roughly 9.6% belongs to the top ten. The CDR3 runs to 15 residues. Germline CDR1 and CDR2: SGHTS and YDEGEE. J was trimmed by 5 bases and V by 3 bases; bases with no gene match: 5. In its sample, this clone is medium-sized. Sequenced sample: peripheral blood. V is TRBV5-8 and J is TRBJ2-3; 11 nucleotides agree with TRBD2. This clonotype was sampled from a man of 80 years or more with acute or convalescent COVID-19. The CDR3 DNA reads TGTGCCAGCAGCTCCCGACTAGCGGGGCTAGATACGCAGTATTTT. Protein: CASSSRLAGLDTQYF.